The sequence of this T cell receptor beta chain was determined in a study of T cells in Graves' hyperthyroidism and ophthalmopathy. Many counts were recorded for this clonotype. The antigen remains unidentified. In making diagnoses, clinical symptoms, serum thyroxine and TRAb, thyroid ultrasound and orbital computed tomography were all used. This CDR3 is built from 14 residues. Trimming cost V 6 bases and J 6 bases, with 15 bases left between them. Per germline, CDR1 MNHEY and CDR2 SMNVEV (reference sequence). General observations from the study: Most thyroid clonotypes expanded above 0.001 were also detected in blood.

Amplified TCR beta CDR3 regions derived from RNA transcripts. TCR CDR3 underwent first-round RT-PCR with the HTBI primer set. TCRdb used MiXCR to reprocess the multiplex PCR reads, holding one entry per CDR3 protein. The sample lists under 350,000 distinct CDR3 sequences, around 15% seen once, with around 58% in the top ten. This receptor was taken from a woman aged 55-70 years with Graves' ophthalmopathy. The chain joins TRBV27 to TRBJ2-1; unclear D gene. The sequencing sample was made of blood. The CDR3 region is CASSGLPPGNEQFF. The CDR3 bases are TGTGCCAGCAGCGGGTTACCCCCAGGCAATGAGCAGTTCTTC.